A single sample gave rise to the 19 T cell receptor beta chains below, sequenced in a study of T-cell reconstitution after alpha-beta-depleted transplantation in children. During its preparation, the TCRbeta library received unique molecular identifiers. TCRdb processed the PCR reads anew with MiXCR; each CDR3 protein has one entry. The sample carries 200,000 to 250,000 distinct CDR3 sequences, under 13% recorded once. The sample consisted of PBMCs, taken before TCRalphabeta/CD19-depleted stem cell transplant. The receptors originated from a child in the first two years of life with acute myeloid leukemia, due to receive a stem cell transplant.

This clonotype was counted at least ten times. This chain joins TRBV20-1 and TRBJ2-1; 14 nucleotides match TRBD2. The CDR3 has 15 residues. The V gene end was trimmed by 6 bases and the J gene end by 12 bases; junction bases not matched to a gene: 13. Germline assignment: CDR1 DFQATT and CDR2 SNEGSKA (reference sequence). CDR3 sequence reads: CSASFPGLAGDRQFF. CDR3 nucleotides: TGCAGTGCGAGCTTTCCGGGACTAGCGGGGGACAGGCAGTTCTTC.

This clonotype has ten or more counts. In DNA, the CDR3 is TGTGCCAGCAGCTTAATGGGGGGCTCGAGCACTGAAGCTTTCTTT. It encodes CASSLMGGSSTEAFF. The chain employs TRBV7-3 and TRBJ1-1; possibly TRBD1 for D (6 bases). The CDR3 contains 15 residues. Looked up from germline, CDR1 is SGHTA and CDR2 is FQGTGA. V lost 1 base, J lost 4 bases, and 13 bases lay in between.

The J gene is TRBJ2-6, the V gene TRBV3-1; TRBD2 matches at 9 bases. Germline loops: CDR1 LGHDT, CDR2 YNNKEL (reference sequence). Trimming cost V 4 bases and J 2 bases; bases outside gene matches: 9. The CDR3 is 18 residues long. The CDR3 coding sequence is TGTGCCAGCAGCCTGACGCTAGCGGGATGGACTGGGGCCAACGTCCTGACTTTC. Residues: CASSLTLAGWTGANVLTF.

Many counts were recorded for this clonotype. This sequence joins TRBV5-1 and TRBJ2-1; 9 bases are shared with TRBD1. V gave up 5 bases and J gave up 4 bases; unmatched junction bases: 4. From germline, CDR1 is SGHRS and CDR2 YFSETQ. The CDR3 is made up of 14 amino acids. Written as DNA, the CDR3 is TGCGCCAGCAGTTACGGACAGGGGTACAATGAGCAGTTCTTC. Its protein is CASSYGQGYNEQFF.

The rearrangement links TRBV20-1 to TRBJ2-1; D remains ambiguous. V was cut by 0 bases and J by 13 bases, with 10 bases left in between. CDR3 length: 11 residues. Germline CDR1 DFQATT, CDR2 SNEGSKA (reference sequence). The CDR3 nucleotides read TGCAGTGCTAGAGATCCGGGTTTACAGTTCTTC. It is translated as CSARDPGLQFF.

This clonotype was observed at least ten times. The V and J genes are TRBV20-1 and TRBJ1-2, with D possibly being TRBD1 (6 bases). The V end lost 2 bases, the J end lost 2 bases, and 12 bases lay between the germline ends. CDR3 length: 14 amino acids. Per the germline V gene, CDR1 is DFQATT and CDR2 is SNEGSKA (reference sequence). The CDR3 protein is CSARRDTTNYGYTF. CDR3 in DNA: TGCAGTGCTAGACGGGACACGACGAACTATGGCTACACCTTC.

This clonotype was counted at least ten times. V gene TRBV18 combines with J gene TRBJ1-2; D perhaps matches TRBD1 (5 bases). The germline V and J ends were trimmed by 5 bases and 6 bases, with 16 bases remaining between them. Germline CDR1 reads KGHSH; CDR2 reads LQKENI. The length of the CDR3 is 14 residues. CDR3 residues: CASSTPRGDHGYTF. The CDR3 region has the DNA TGTGCCAGCTCAACTCCTAGGGGTGATCATGGCTACACCTTC.

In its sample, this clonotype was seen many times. The DNA of the CDR3 is TGTGCCAGCAGTCCCCGGCGGCCAACTAATGAAAAACTGTTTTTT. It yields the protein CASSPRRPTNEKLFF. The chain employs TRBV12-3 or TRBV12-4 and TRBJ1-4; D remains unclear. The CDR3 sequence is 15 residues long. V lost 5 bases, J lost 0 bases, and 10 bases lay in between.

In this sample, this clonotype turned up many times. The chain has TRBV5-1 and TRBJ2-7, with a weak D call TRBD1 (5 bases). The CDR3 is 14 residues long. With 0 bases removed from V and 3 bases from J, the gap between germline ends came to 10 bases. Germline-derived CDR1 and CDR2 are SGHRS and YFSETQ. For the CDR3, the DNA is TGCGCCAGCAGCTTGGGAAAGGGGCTCTACGAGCAGTACTTC. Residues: CASSLGKGLYEQYF.

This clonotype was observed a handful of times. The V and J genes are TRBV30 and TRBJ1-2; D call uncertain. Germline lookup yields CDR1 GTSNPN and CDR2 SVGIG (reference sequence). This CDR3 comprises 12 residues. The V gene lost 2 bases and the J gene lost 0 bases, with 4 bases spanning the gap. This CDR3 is CAWSPANYGYTF. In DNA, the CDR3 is TGTGCCTGGAGTCCAGCTAACTATGGCTACACCTTC.

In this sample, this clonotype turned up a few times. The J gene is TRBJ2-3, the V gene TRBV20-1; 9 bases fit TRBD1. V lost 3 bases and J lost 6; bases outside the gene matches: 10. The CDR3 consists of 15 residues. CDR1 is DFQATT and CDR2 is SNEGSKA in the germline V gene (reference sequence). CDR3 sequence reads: CSASARDRVSDTQYF. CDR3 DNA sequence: TGCAGTGCTAGCGCCCGGGACAGGGTCTCGGATACGCAGTATTTT.

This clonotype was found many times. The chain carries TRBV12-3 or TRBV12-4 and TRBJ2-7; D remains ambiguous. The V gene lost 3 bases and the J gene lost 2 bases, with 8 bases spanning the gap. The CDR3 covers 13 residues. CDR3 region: CASSFRGTYEQYF. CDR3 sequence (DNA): TGTGCCAGCAGTTTTCGCGGTACCTACGAGCAGTACTTC.

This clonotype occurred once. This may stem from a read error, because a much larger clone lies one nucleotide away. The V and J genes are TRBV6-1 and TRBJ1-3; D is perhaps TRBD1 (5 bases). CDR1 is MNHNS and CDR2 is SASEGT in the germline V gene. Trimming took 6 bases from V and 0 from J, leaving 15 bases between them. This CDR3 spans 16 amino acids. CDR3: CASSQLDRSSGNTIYF. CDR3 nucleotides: TGTGCCAGCAGCCAACTCGACAGATCCTCTGGAAACACCATATATTTT.

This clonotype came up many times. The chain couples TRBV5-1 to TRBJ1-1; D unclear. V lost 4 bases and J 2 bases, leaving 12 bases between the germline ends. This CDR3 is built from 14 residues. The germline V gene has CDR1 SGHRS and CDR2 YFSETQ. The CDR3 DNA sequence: TGCGCCAGCAGCCAAAACTCAGACAACACTGAAGCTTTCTTT. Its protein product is CASSQNSDNTEAFF.

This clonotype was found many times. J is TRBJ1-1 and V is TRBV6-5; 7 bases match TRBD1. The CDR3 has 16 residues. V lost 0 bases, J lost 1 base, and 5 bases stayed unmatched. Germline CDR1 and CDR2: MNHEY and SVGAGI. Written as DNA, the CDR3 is TGTGCCAGCAGTTACTCGTCATCAGGGGGGAACACTGAAGCTTTCTTT. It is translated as CASSYSSSGGNTEAFF.

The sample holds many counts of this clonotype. CDR3 sequence (DNA): TGCGCCAGCAGCTTTCTTGGGGTCCTAGATACGCAGTATTTT. Amino acid sequence: CASSFLGVLDTQYF. The V call is TRBV5-1, the J call TRBJ2-3; D not certain. CDR1 and CDR2 from the germline V gene are SGHRS and YFSETQ. The V end was cut by 2 bases, the J end by 5 bases, with 12 bases between. The length of the CDR3 is 14 residues.

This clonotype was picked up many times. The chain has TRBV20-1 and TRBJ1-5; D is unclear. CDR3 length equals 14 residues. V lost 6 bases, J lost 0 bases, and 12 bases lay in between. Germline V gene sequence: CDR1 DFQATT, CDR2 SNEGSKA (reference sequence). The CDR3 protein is CSAARTRSNQPQHF. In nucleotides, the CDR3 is TGCAGTGCCGCACGGACGCGTAGCAATCAGCCCCAGCATTTT.

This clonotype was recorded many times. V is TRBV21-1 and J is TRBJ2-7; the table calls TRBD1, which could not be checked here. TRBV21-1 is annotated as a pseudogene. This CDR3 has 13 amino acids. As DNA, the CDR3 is TGTGCCAGCAGCAACCGGACAGGGTCCGAGCAGTACTTC. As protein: CASSNRTGSEQYF.

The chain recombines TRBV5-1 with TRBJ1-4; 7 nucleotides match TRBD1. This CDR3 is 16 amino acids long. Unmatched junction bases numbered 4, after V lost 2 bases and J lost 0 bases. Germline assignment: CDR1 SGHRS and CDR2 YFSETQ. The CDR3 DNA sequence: TGCGCCAGCAGCTTTGGCGGACAGGCAACTAATGAAAAACTGTTTTTT. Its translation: CASSFGGQATNEKLFF.